This T cell receptor beta chain was recorded in a study of tissue T cells after allogeneic stem cell transplantation (dated by TCRdb to between 2020 and 2023). Background for the entire study: Grafts from donors were received by all GVHD patients, with several grafts being unmodified and three being CD34-selected to deplete T cells. If a tissue had multiple samples, a pathologist reviewed H&E sections so that samples with histologically apparent lymphocytes got priority for sequencing. TCR beta repertoires were profiled across many tissues obtained from research autopsies of patients with and without GVHD, as well as in mouse models of GVHD. On the human side, the study was prospective and observational, with no blinding or randomization.

The CDR3 numbers 13 residues from cysteine through phenylalanine. Only the CDR3 DNA stays, 39 bases, in frame from base 1. Trimming takes 6 bases off V and 6 bases off J; junction bases not matched to a gene: 5. According to the study, the label for this sample's time point signals: human tissue collected at research (rapid) autopsy. Over an approximately three-year period, about seven adult allo-HCT recipients with steroid-refractory GVHD were prospectively enrolled in a research-autopsy study. Gastrointestinal GVHD was present in all GVHD patients, several lines of GVHD-directed therapy were administered to all GVHD patients, and skin involvement was additionally present in a handful of GVHD patients. After a median post-mortem interval of roughly 9.7 hours, the autopsy tissues collected included GI sites spanning esophagus to rectum, along with liver, skin and lymphoid organs including spleen. Autopsy specimens were bisected, with one portion flash-frozen in liquid nitrogen and the remainder formalin-fixed, and GI outer muscle layers were removed. To extract genomic DNA from frozen tissues, either the Mag-Bind Blood & Tissue DNA HDQ 96 Kit on a Chemagic 360 or the DNeasy Blood & Tissue Kit was used. Extracted DNA was further purified with the Genomic DNA Clean & Concentrator-25 kit because of concern about red blood cell contamination.

Broad study findings and their caveats: Few T cell clones were found to be shared across patients, but shared repertoire signatures across patients were revealed in a tissue-specific fashion by motif-based clustering. A small and clinically heterogeneous patient cohort was studied, and sampling depth was acknowledged as a limitation. Within patients, how anatomically similar tissues were was a major factor shaping TCR repertoire composition, regardless of disease or transplant status. Which tissue TCRs were alloreactive or antigen-specific was not determined in the study, and some clones might have been persisting host cells. In both patients and mice, T cells from blood and spleen picked up only a limited part of the TCR repertoire that was detected in tissues.

Details on this clone: Its cognate antigen has yet to be identified. No base quality information exists; no much larger clone differs at one position.

The library was generated by the immunoSEQ multiplex PCR assay. Adaptive Biotechnologies performed the TCRbeta CDR3 sequencing at survey depth and reported CDR3 sequences, V/J genes, productive frequency and template counts. TCR beta CDR3 regions were amplified from genomic DNA rather than RNA. The paper's data handling went like this. Jensen-Shannon divergence was used to quantify pairwise repertoire overlap between tissues, with a value of 1 indicating complete divergence and a value of 0 indicating identical repertoires. Based on pairwise JSD values, tissues were grouped by single-linkage agglomerative hierarchical clustering, and the results were shown as dendrograms. GLIPH2 was applied to all patient samples using simulation_depth 1000, kmer_min_depth 3, and cdr3_length_cutoff 8, and only groups with more than two unique CDR3s were retained. A standardized tissue-overlap score was calculated by extrapolating Jaccard GLIPH-group overlap across patients to a standard repertoire size of 1000 clones. Associations of diversity with clinical or experimental variables used linear mixed-effect models with tissue fixed effects and individual random effects. In TCRdb, the immuneACCESS table is reduced to in-frame sequences with V and J assigned. These tables do not hold every clone; where another copy was compared, an unresolved V gene accounts for under half, and the others remain unexplained. That table supplies the V and J calls and clone size; D and trimming were determined from the DNA. In this sample the table shows 1,000 or so clones, around 43% of which occur a single time. The biggest ten clones account for around 40% of the sample.

The sequence joins TRBV12-3 or TRBV12-4 to TRBJ2-7, with TRBD1 matching 10 junction bases. The clonotype was recovered from a female patient aged 35 to 75 with steroid-refractory graft-versus-host disease after an allogeneic stem cell transplant. After a transplant, the graft donor may have provided part of the T cells. The sequenced sample was stomach tissue, obtained at autopsy. The bases read TGTGCCAGCAGCCGGGACAGGGGTGGCGAGCAGTACTTC. Its translation reads: CASSRDRGGEQYF.